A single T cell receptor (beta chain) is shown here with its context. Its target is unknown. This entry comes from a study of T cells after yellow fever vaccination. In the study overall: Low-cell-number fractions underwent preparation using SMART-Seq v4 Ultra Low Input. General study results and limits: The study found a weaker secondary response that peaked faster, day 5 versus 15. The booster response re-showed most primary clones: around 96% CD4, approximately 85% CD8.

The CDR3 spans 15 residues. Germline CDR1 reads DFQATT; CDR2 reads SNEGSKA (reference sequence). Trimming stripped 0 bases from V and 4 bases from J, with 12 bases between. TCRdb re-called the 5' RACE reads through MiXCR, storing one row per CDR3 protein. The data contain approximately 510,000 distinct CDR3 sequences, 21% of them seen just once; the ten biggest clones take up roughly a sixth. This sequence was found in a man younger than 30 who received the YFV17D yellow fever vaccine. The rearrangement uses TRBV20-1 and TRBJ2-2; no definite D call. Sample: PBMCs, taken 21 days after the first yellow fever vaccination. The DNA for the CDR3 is TGCAGTGCTAGAGATGCTGGGGTGGGCACCGGGGAGCTGTTTTTT. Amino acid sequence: CSARDAGVGTGELFF.